The T cell receptor beta chain under discussion was sequenced for a study of CD8 T cells in ankylosing spondylitis. Study conclusions and caveats: Significantly higher representation of disease-linked clones was reported for matched ankylosing spondylitis synovial fluid. Certain motif variants had earlier appeared in reactive arthritis synovial fluid and blood.

In germline, CDR1 is KGHSH, CDR2 LQKENI. This CDR3 comprises 14 residues. The V end lost 6 bases, the J end lost 4 bases, and 15 bases lay between the germline ends. With respect to this clonotype: Its antigen is still unknown.

In making TCR beta libraries, quantitative 5'-RACE with molecular barcodes was used. TCRdb processed the 5' RACE reads anew with MiXCR; each CDR3 protein has one entry. The sample holds hundreds of thousands of distinct CDR3 sequences, over 15% seen once. This chain links TRBV18 with TRBJ1-2; D uncertain. The clonotype was recovered from a male donor with ankylosing spondylitis or in good health (not recorded which). Sequenced material: blood, either unsorted or a sorted T cell fraction (not recorded which). The CDR3 sequence is CASSGSQTSYGYTF. The CDR3 nucleotides are TGTGCCAGCTCGGGATCACAAACGAGCTATGGCTACACCTTC. The full variable domain, rest sourced from reference TRBV18 and TRBJ1-2, is NAGVMQNPRHLVRRRGQEARLRCSPMKGHSHVYWYRQLPEEGLKFMVYLQKENIIDESGMPKERFSAEFPKEGPSILRIQQVVRGDSAAYFCASSGSQTSYGYTFGSGTRLTVV.